This note documents a single T cell receptor beta chain sequence. This sample is drawn from a study of CD8+ T cells in alopecia areata. RNA, once extracted, was reverse transcribed into cDNA for use as the sequencing template. The data were produced by immunoSEQ multiplex PCR, yet TCRdb's version contains in-frame clones alone and is incomplete. The data show approximately 65,000 clones, about 44% seen once. Sample: CD8+ T cells sorted from blood, taken at week 0. This TCR came from a human donor with alopecia areata.

In nucleotides, the CDR3 is TGTGCCTGGAGTGGGCCGGGACAGGGGAGCGAGCAGTACTTC. This codes for CAWSGPGQGSEQYF. The genes are TRBV30 and TRBJ2-7; 10 nucleotides agree with TRBD1. Per germline, CDR1 GTSNPN and CDR2 SVGIG (reference sequence). The junction had 6 bases not matched to a gene; V was cut back by 1 base and J by 6 bases. The CDR3 loop spans 14 amino acids.